One sample yielded the 12 T cell receptor beta chains listed below, sequenced in a study of shared clonotypes between healthy human individuals. The protocol was immunoSEQ multiplex PCR, while the TCRdb copy is restricted to in-frame clones and leaves out a portion. Of about 1,900,000 clones in the sample, around 96% were seen once. Naive CD8 cells comprised CD45RO-negative, CCR7-positively selected cells, excluding terminally differentiated effector memory CD45RA+ cells. Sequenced sample: naive CD8+ T cells sorted from blood. The source is a man aged 18 to 35 in good health.

The chain is built from TRBV7-9 and TRBJ1-1, with a weak D call TRBD1 (6 bases). CDR1 is SEHNR, CDR2 FQNEAQ, per germline (reference sequence). The CDR3 extends over 13 amino acids. Trimming removed 1 base at V and 8 bases at J, with 11 bases between. The CDR3 loop is CASSLGVTGEAFF. The CDR3 region has the DNA TGTGCCAGCAGCTTAGGGGTCACAGGGGAAGCTTTCTTT. Variable domain in full (rest from reference TRBV7-9 and TRBJ1-1): DTGVSQNPRHKITKRGQNVTFRCDPISEHNRLYWYRQTLGQGPEFLTYFQNEAQLEKSRLLSDRFSAERPKGSFSTLEIQRTEQGDSAMYLCASSLGVTGEAFFGQGTRLTVV.

This clone has only one observation. The chain recombines TRBV11-2 with TRBJ1-1; 8 bases align to TRBD1. Germline loops: CDR1 SGHAT, CDR2 FQNNGV. CDR3 size: 18 residues. J lost 11 bases, V lost 5 bases, and 25 bases had no gene match. The CDR3 DNA reads as TGTGCCAGCAGCCTCTCCGGGACAGGTCTTTCATTGATGTATCGGGCTTTCTTT. This sequence encodes CASSLSGTGLSLMYRAFF.

V usage is TRBV9 and J usage is TRBJ2-5; D ambiguous. V dropped 4 bases and J dropped 3 bases, with 10 bases sitting between them. CDR1 SGDLS and CDR2 YYNGEE come from the germline V gene. The CDR3 runs to 13 residues. In DNA form, the CDR3 reads TGTGCCAGCAGCCCCCCTCTAGAAGAGACCCAGTACTTC. It is translated as CASSPPLEETQYF. Full variable domain (missing parts from reference TRBV9 and TRBJ2-5): DSGVTQTPKHLITATGQRVTLRCSPRSGDLSVYWYQQSLDQGLQFLIQYYNGEERAKGNILERFSAQQFPDLHSELNLSSLELGDSALYFCASSPPLEETQYFGPGTRLLVL.

The chain joins TRBV29-1 to TRBJ1-3; 7 nucleotides agree with TRBD1. The CDR3 spans 13 residues. J was trimmed by 0 bases and V by 6 bases; bases with no gene match: 2. Germline assignment: CDR1 SQVTM and CDR2 ANQGSEA. For the CDR3, the DNA is TGCAGCGTGGGGACAGCCTCTGGAAACACCATATATTTT. Translation gives CSVGTASGNTIYF.

This sequence joins TRBV10-3 and TRBJ2-7; D assignment may be TRBD1 or TRBD2 (5 bases each). Between the trimmed V and J ends, which lost 10 bases and 2 bases, there was a span of 15 bases. Germline lookup yields CDR1 ENHRY and CDR2 SYGVKD. The CDR3 has 13 residues. CDR3 DNA sequence: TGTGCCACCTGGGGACGGGGACCCTACGAGCAGTACTTC. This encodes CATWGRGPYEQYF.

A single count supports this clone. The gene calls are TRBV6-5 and TRBJ2-7, with D possibly called TRBD1 or TRBD2 (5 bases each). Germline CDR1 is MNHEY and CDR2 is SVGAGI. V dropped 6 bases and J dropped 6 bases, with 12 bases sitting between them. CDR3 length equals 12 residues. CDR3 bases: TGTGCCAGCAGCCCAAGGGGACCCGAGCAGTACTTC. It yields the protein CASSPRGPEQYF.

Points on this clone: This could be a read error, since a much larger clone is one nucleotide away. The chain has TRBV28 and TRBJ1-1; D gene ambiguous. Trimming removed 7 bases from V and 1 base from J, with 7 bases in between. CDR1 and CDR2 from the germline V gene are MDHEN and SYDVKM. The CDR3 loop spans 12 amino acids. CDR3 in amino acids: CASNLGNTEAFF. CDR3 nucleotide sequence: TGTGCCAGCAACTTAGGGAACACTGAAGCTTTCTTT. The full variable domain, completed using reference TRBV28 and TRBJ1-1, is DVKVTQSSRYLVKRTGEKVFLECVQDMDHENMFWYRQDPGLGLRLIYFSYDVKMKEKGDIPEGYSVSREKKERFSLILESASTNQTSMYLCASNLGNTEAFFGQGTRLTVV.

The V and J genes are TRBV30 and TRBJ1-3; unclear D gene. Germline assignment: CDR1 GTSNPN and CDR2 SVGIG (reference sequence). The CDR3 runs to 13 residues. V lost 0 bases and J lost 6, with 9 bases in between. CDR3: CAWSVTAENTIYF. In DNA form, the CDR3 reads TGTGCCTGGAGTGTAACAGCCGAAAACACCATATATTTT.

This chain joins TRBV7-2 and TRBJ2-3; 14 nucleotides align to TRBD2. The CDR3 covers 17 residues. CDR1 is SGHTA and CDR2 is FQGNSA in the germline V gene. J lost 5 bases, V lost 6 bases, and 10 bases had no gene match. The CDR3: CASRDEPGLAGGDTQYF. Here the CDR3 DNA reads TGTGCCAGCAGAGATGAACCTGGACTAGCGGGGGGAGATACGCAGTATTTT.

This rearrangement joins TRBV11-2 to TRBJ2-3; the match to TRBD2 covers 7 bases. Trimming at V came to 5 bases and at J to 2 bases, leaving 7 bases not matched to a gene. Per germline, CDR1 SGHAT and CDR2 FQNNGV. CDR3 length: 15 residues. For the CDR3, the DNA is TGTGCCAGCAGCCTAGGAGCGGGATACACAGATACGCAGTATTTT. Translating it yields CASSLGAGYTDTQYF.

The chain links TRBV7-2 to TRBJ2-7; 8 bases are shared with TRBD2. Trimming removed 3 bases from V and 4 bases from J; junction bases left unmatched: 5. Germline values: CDR1 SGHTA, CDR2 FQGNSA. The CDR3 contains 14 residues. In DNA, the CDR3 is TGTGCCAGCAGCTTCCTGGGCGGGGGGTACGAGCAGTACTTC. Its protein is CASSFLGGGYEQYF.

With respect to this clone: This sample also contains other DNA sequences that code for the same CDR3. V is TRBV29-1 and J is TRBJ1-1; D remains ambiguous. Trimming left V 4 bases short and J 0 bases short, with 9 bases between. CDR3 length equals 13 residues. CDR1 is SQVTM, CDR2 ANQGSEA, per germline. CDR3 sequence: CSVAGSMNTEAFF. CDR3 bases: TGCAGCGTTGCGGGGAGCATGAACACTGAAGCTTTCTTT.